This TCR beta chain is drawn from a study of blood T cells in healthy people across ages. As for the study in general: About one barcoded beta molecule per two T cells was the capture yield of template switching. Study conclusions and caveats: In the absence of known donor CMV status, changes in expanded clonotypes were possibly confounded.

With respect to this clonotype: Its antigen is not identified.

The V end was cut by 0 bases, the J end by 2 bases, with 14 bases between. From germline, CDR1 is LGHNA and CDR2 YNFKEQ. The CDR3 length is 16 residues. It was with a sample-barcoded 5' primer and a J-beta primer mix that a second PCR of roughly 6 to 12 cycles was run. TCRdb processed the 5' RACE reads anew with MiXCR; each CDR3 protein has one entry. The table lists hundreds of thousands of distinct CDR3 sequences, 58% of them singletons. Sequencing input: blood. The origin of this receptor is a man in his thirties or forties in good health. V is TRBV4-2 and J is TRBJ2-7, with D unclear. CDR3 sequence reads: CASSQESSLGAYEQYF. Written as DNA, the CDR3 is TGTGCCAGCAGCCAAGAGTCGTCCCTCGGTGCCTACGAGCAGTACTTC.